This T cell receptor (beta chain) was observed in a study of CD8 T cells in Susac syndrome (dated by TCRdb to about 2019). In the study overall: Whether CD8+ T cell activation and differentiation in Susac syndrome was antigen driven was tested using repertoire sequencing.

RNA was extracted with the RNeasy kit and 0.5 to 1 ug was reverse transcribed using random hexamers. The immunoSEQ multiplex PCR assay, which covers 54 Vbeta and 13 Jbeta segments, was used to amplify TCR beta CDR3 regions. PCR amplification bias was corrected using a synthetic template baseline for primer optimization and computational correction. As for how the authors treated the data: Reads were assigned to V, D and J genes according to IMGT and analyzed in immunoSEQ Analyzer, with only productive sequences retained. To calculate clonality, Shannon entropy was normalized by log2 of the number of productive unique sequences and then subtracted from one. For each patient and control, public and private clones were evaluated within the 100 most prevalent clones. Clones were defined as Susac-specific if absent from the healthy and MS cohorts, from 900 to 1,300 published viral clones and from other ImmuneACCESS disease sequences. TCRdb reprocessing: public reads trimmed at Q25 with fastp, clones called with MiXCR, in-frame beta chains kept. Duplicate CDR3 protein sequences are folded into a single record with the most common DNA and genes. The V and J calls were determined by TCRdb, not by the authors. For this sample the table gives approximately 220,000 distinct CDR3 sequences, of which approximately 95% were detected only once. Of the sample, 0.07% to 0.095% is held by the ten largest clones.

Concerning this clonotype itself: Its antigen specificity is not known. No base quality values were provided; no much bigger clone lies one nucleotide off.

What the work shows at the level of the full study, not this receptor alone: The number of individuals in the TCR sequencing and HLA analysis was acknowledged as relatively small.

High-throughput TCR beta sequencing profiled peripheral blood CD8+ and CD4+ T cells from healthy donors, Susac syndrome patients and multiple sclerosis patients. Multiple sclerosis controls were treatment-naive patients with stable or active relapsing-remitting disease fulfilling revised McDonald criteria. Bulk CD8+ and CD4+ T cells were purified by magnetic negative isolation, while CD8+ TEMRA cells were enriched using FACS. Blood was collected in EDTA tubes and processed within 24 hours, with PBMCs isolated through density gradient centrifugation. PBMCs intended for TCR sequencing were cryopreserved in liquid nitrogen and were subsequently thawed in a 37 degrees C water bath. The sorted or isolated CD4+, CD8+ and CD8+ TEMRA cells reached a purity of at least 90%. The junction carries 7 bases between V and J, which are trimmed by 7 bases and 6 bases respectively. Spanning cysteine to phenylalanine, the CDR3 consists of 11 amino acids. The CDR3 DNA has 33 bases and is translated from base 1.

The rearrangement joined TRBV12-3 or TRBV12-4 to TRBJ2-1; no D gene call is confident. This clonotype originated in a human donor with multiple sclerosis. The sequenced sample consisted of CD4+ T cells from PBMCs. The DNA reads TGTGCCAGCACCAGACTCAATGAGCAGTTCTTC. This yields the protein CASTRLNEQFF.